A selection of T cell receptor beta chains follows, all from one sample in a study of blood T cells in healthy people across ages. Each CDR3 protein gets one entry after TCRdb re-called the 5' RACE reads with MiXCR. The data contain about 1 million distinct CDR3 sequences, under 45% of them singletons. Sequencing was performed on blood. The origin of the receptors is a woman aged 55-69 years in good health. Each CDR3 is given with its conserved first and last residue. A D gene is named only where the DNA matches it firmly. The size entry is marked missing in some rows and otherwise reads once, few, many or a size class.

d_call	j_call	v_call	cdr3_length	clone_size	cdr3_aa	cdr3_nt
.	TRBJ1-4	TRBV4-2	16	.	CASSQTGPATNERLFF	TGTGCCAGCAGCCAGACAGGTCCTGCAACTAATGAAAGACTGTTTTTT
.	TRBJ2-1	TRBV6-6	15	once	CASKGQTASYNEQFF	TGTGCCAGCAAAGGCCAGACCGCCTCCTACAATGAGCAGTTCTTC
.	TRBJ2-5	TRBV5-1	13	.	CASRREPRETQYF	TGCGCCAGCCGCAGGGAGCCGCGTGAGACCCAGTACTTC
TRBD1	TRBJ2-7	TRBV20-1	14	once	CSARTGTALYEQYF	TGCAGTGCTAGAACTGGGACAGCGCTCTACGAGCAGTACTTC
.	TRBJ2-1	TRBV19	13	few	CASSIAGYNEQFF	TGTGCCAGTAGTATAGCCGGCTACAATGAGCAGTTCTTC
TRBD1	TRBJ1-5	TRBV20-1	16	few	CSARGQGFGSNQPQHF	TGCAGTGCTAGAGGACAGGGCTTTGGTAGCAATCAGCCCCAGCATTTT
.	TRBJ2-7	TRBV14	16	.	CASSQEPGVWGDEQYF	TGTGCCAGCAGCCAAGAGCCTGGGGTGTGGGGAGACGAGCAGTACTTC
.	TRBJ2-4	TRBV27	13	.	CASSSSEGNIQYF	TGTGCCAGCAGTTCATCGGAGGGGAATATTCAGTACTTC
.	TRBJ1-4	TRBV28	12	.	CASRSNNEKLFF	TGTGCCAGCAGGTCGAATAATGAAAAACTGTTTTTT
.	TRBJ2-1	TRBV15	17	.	CATSPGHGGRPGNEQFF	TGTGCCACCAGCCCCGGACATGGCGGCCGCCCTGGGAATGAGCAGTTCTTC
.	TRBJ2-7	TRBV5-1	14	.	CASSSRGFNYEQYF	TGCGCCAGCAGCTCCCGAGGCTTCAACTACGAGCAGTACTTC
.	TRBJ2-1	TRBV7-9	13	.	CASSQVEYNEQFF	TGTGCCAGCAGTCAGGTCGAGTACAATGAGCAGTTCTTC
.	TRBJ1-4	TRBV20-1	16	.	CSARPPPGATNEKLFF	TGCAGTGCTAGACCCCCACCAGGGGCAACTAATGAAAAACTGTTTTTT
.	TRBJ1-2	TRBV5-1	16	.	CASSLTRGTGLYGYTF	TGCGCCAGCAGCTTGACTAGGGGGACGGGGCTATATGGCTACACCTTC
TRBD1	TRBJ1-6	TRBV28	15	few	CASSPSRTGTSPLHF	TGTGCCAGCAGTCCATCGAGGACAGGGACCTCACCCCTCCACTTT
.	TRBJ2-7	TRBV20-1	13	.	CSAVNSVNYEQYF	TGCAGTGCCGTGAATAGCGTTAACTACGAGCAGTACTTC
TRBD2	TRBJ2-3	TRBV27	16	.	CASSPWTSGSADTQYF	TGTGCCAGCAGTCCATGGACTAGCGGGAGTGCAGATACGCAGTATTTT
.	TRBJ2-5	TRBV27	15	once	CASSFGIGTAETQYF	TGTGCCAGCAGTTTCGGTATTGGGACGGCGGAGACCCAGTACTTC
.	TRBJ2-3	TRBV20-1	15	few	CSATGRDHLTDTQYF	TGCAGTGCCACGGGGCGGGACCACCTCACAGATACGCAGTATTTT
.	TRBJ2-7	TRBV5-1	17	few	CASSLVNEGGSSYEQYF	TGCGCCAGCAGCTTGGTCAACGAAGGAGGGAGCTCCTACGAGCAGTACTTC
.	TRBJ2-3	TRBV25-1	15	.	CASSLLGGRTDTQYF	TGTGCCAGCAGCTTACTAGGGGGGCGCACAGATACGCAGTATTTT
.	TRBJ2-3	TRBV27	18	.	CASSSSPTGVFTTDTQYF	TGTGCCAGCAGTTCAAGTCCGACAGGCGTTTTTACTACAGATACGCAGTATTTT